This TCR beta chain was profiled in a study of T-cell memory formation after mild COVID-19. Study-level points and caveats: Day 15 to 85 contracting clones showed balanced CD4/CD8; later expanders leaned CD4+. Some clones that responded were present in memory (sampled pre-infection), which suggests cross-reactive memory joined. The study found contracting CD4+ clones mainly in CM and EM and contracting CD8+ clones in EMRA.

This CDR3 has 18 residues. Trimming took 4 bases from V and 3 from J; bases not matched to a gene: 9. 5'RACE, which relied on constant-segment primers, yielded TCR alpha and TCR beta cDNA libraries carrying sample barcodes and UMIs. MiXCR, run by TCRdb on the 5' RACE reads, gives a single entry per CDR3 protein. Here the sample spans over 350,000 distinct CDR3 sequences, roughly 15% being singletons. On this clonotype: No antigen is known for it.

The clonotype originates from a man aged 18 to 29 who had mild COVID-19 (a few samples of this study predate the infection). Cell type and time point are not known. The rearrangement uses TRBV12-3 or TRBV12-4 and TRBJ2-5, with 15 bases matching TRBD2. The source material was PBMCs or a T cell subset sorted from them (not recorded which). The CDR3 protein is CASSWGTSGGSRKETQYF. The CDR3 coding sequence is TGTGCCAGCAGTTGGGGGACTAGCGGGGGGTCGCGCAAAGAGACCCAGTACTTC.